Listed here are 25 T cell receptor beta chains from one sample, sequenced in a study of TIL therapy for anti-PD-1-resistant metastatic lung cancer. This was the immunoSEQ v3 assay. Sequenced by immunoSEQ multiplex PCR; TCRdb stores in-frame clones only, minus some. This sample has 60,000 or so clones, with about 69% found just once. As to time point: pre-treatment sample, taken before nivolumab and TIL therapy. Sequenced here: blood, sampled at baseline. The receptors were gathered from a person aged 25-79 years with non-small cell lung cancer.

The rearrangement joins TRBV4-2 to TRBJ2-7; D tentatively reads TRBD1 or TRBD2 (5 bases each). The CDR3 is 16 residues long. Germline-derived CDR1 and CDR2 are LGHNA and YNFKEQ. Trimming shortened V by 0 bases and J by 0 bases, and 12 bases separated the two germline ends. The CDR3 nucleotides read TGTGCCAGCAGCCAAGATCCTCCAGGGAGCTCCTACGAGCAGTACTTC. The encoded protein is CASSQDPPGSSYEQYF.

CDR3 DNA sequence: TGTGCCTGGAGTTTGCGGGATGGGGACATTCAGTACTTC. It translates to CAWSLRDGDIQYF. V and J are TRBV30 and TRBJ2-4; tentative D call: TRBD2 (6 bases). V was pared by 2 bases and J by 8 bases, with 13 bases between. CDR1 GTSNPN and CDR2 SVGIG come from the germline V gene (reference sequence). The CDR3 totals 13 residues.

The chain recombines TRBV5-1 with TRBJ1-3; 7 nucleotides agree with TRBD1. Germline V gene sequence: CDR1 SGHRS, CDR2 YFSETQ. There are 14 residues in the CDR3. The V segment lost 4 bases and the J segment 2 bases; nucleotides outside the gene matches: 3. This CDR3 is CASSLDRTGNTIYF. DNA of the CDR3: TGCGCCAGCAGCCTGGACAGGACTGGAAACACCATATATTTT.

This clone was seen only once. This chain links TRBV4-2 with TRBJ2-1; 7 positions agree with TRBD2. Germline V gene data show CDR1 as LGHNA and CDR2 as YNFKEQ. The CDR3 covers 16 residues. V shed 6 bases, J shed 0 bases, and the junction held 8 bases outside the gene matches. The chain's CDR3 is CASRGPRGGSYNEQFF. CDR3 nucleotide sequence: TGTGCCAGCAGGGGTCCTCGCGGGGGCTCCTACAATGAGCAGTTCTTC.

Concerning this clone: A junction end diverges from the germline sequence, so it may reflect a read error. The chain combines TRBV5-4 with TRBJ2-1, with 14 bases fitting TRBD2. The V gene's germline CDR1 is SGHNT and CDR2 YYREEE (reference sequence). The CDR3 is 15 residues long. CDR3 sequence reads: CASSLTSGGASELFF. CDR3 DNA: TGTGCCAGCAGCCTGACTAGCGGGGGGGCATCCGAGCTGTTCTTC.

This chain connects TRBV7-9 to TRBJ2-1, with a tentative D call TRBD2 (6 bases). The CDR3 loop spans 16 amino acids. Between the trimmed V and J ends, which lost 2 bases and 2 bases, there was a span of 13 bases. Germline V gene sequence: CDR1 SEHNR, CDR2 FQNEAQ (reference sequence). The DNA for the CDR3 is TGTGCCAGCAGCTTACTGACTAGTTCGGCCTACAATGAGCAGTTCTTC. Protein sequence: CASSLLTSSAYNEQFF.

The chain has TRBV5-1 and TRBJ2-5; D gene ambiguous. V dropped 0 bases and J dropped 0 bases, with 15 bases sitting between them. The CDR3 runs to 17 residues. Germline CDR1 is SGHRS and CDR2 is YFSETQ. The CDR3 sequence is CASSLGSPRLDQETQYF. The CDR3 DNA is TGCGCCAGCAGCTTGGGATCACCGAGGCTAGACCAAGAGACCCAGTACTTC.

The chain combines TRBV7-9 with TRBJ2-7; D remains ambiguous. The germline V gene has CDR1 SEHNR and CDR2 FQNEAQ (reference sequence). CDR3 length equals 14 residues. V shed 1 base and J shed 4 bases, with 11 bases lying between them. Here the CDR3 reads CASSLEGSGYEQYF. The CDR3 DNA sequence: TGTGCCAGCAGCTTAGAGGGCAGTGGGTACGAGCAGTACTTC.

The CDR3 nucleotides are TGCGCCAGCAGCTTAGGAGACAGGGGGATGGAAAACATTCAGTACTTC. Its translation: CASSLGDRGMENIQYF. The chain combines TRBV5-1 with TRBJ2-4; 9 nucleotides agree with TRBD1. The CDR3 runs to 16 residues. CDR1 is SGHRS and CDR2 is YFSETQ in the germline V gene. The V segment lost 2 bases and the J segment 5 bases; nucleotides outside the gene matches: 8.

In DNA, the CDR3 is TGTGCCAGCAGCCAAAGGGAGACCCAGTACTTC. Its translation: CASSQRETQYF. The genes are TRBV14 and TRBJ2-5; D is unclear. Germline CDR1 is SGHDN and CDR2 is FVKESK. Between the trimmed V and J ends, which lost 2 bases and 5 bases, there was a span of 3 bases. The CDR3 loop spans 11 amino acids.

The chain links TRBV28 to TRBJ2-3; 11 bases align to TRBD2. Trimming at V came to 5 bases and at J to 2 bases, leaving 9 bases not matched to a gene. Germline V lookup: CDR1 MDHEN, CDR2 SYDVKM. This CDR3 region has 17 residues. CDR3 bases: TGTGCCAGCAGTCCCCTTTGGACTAGCGGGTACACAGATACGCAGTATTTT. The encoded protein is CASSPLWTSGYTDTQYF.

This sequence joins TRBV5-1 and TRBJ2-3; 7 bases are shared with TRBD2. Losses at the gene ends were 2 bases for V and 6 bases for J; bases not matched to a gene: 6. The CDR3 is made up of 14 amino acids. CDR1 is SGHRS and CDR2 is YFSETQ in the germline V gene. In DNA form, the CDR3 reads TGCGCCAGCAGCTTTGGGCTAGCGGCGGATACGCAGTATTTT. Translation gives CASSFGLAADTQYF.

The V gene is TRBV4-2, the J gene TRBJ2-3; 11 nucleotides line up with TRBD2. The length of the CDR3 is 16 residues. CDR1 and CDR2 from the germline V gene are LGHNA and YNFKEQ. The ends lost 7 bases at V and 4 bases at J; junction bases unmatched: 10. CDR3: CASTTSGGLFADTQYF. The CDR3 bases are TGTGCCAGCACCACTAGCGGGGGACTTTTCGCAGATACGCAGTATTTT.

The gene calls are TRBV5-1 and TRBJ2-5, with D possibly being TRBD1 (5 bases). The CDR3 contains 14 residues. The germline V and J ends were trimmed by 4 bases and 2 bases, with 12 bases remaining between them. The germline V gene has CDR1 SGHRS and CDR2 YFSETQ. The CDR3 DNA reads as TGCGCCAGCAGCGACCGACAGATTCAAGAGACCCAGTACTTC. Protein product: CASSDRQIQETQYF.

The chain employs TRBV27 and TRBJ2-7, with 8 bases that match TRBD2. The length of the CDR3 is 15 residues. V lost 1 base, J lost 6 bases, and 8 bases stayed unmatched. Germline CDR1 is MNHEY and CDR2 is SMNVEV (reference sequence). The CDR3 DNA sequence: TGTGCCAGCAGTTTATATGTCGGGAGGGCCCTCGAGCAGTACTTC. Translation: CASSLYVGRALEQYF.

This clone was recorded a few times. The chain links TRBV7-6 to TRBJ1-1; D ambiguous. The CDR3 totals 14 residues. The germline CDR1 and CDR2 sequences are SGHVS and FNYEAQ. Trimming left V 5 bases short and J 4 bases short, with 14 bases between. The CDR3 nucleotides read TGTGCCAGCAGCCGCCGCGGGGAGGGCACTGAAGCTTTCTTT. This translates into CASSRRGEGTEAFF.

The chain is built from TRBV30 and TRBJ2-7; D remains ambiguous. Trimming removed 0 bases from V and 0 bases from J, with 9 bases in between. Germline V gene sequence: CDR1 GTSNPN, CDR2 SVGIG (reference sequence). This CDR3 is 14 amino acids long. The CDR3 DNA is TGTGCCTGGAGTGTTTCGGCCAGCTCCTACGAGCAGTACTTC. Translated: CAWSVSASSYEQYF.

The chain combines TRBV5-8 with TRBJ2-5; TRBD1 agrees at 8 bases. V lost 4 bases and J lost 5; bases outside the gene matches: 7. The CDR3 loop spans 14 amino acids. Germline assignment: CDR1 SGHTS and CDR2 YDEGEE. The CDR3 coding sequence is TGTGCCAGCAGCCACTGGGACAGGAAGGAGACCCAGTACTTC. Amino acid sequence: CASSHWDRKETQYF.

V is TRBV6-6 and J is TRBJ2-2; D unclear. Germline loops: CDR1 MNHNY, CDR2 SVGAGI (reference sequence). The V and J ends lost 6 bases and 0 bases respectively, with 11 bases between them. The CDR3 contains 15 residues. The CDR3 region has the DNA TGTGCCAGCAGCCTCCTAGGTCCGAACACCGGGGAGCTGTTTTTT. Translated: CASSLLGPNTGELFF.

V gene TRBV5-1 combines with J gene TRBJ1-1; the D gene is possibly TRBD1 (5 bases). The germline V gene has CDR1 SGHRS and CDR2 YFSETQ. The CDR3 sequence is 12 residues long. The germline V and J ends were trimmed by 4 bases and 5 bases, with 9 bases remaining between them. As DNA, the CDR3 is TGCGCCAGCAGCAAGGGACGAACTGAAGCTTTCTTT. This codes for CASSKGRTEAFF.

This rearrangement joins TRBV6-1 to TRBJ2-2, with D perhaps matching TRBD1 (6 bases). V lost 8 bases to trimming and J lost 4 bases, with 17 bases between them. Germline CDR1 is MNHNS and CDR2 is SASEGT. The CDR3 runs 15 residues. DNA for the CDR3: TGTGCCAGCTTCCCTTTGGGGGCGGGCACCGGGGAGCTGTTTTTT. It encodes CASFPLGAGTGELFF.

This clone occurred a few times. The DNA for the CDR3 is TGTGCCACCAGCCAGAGAGGTTCACCCCTCCACTTT. It codes for CATSQRGSPLHF. The V gene is TRBV15, the J gene TRBJ1-6; D unclear. V was shortened by 5 bases and J by 9 bases, with 8 bases between the two germline ends. The CDR3 is made up of 12 amino acids. CDR1 and CDR2 (germline): LNHNV, YYDKDF (reference sequence).

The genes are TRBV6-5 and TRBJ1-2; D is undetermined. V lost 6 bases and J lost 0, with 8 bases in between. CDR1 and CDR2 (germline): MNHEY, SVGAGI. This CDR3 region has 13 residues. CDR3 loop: CASRFTANYGYTF. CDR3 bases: TGTGCCAGCAGATTTACAGCTAACTATGGCTACACCTTC.

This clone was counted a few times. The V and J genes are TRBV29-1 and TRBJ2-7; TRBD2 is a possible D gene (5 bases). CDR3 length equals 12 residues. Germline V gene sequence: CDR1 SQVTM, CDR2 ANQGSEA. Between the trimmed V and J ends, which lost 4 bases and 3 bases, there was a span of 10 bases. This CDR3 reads CSVAPTSYEQYF. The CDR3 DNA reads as TGCAGCGTTGCCCCCACTAGCTACGAGCAGTACTTC.

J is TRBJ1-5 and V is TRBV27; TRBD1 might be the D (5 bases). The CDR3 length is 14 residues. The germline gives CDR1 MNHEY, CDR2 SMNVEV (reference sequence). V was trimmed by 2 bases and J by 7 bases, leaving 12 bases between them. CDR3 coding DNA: TGTGCCAGCAGTTTAGGGGCAGGGAGGCAGCCCCAGCATTTT. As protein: CASSLGAGRQPQHF.